Reported below is one T cell receptor beta chain. Time point specified: before trial treatment. Both TCRalpha and TCRbeta chains were reverse transcribed with V-gene-specific primers. TCR amplification involved about 19 PCR cycles with a constant-region primer and V-primer adapter. TCRdb independently ran MiXCR on the reads; one entry per CDR3 protein. The table includes 55,000 to 70,000 distinct CDR3 sequences, around 27% detected once. The data were obtained in a study of low-dose radiotherapy and immunotherapy resistance in tumors. Study in general: Participants in Cohort 1 were administered 0.5 Gy per fraction at 2-week intervals, to a cumulative dose of 6.5 Gy. Each patient was administered nivolumab intravenously at 240 mg, which was a flat dose, every two weeks, along with intravenous ipilimumab at 1 mg/kg every six weeks.

This CDR3 is 14 amino acids long. Germline CDR1 is MDHEN and CDR2 is SYDVKM. After removal of 5 bases from V and 3 bases from J, the junction contained 3 bases not matched to a gene. Specimen: PBMCs, collected before treatment. The genes are TRBV28 and TRBJ2-7, with 11 bases fitting TRBD1. This TCR was recovered from a male donor with prostate cancer. The CDR3 reads CASSRDRGGYEQYF. CDR3 nucleotide sequence: TGTGCCAGCAGTAGGGACAGGGGGGGCTACGAGCAGTACTTC.